These T cell receptor beta chains were read from a single sample in a study of blood T cell repertoires in COVID-19. Assay: immunoSEQ multiplex PCR; the TCRdb copy retains only in-frame clones and omits some. This sample has 140,000 or so clones; about 85% occur once, and the top ten carry roughly 2.6%. Sequencing was performed on peripheral blood. These receptors came from a human donor with acute or convalescent COVID-19. The donor label of this sample is uncertain. The CDR3 runs from the conserved cysteine through the conserved F or W. Each record gives: CDR3 protein, CDR3 DNA, V gene, D gene, J gene, clone size. D genes are given only for firm matches. Clone sizes are given selectively: once, few, many, or a class where the clone is expanded.

CDR3aa: CASSRGTLRLSGNTIYF
CDR3nt: TGTGCCAGCAGCAGAGGGACATTGAGACTCTCTGGAAACACCATATATTTT
v_gene: TRBV5-6
d_gene: -
j_gene: TRBJ1-3
abundance: -

CDR3aa: CASSLASGLTNTGELFF
CDR3nt: TGCGCCAGCAGCTTGGCCTCAGGACTCACGAACACCGGGGAGCTGTTTTTT
v_gene: TRBV5-1
d_gene: -
j_gene: TRBJ2-2
abundance: -

CDR3aa: CASSPEEGRTEAFF
CDR3nt: TGTGCCAGCTCACCAGAGGAGGGTAGGACTGAAGCTTTCTTT
v_gene: TRBV18
d_gene: -
j_gene: TRBJ1-1
abundance: -

CDR3aa: CASSSGRDRAFRETQYF
CDR3nt: TGTGCCAGCAGCTCAGGAAGAGACAGGGCCTTTAGAGAGACCCAGTACTTC
v_gene: TRBV11-2
d_gene: TRBD1
j_gene: TRBJ2-5
abundance: -

CDR3aa: CASSRGQGDQPQHF
CDR3nt: TGTGCCAGCAGTAGGGGACAGGGAGATCAGCCCCAGCATTTT
v_gene: TRBV2
d_gene: TRBD1
j_gene: TRBJ1-5
abundance: once

CDR3aa: CASSQGQGNSPLHF
CDR3nt: TGTGCCAGCAGCCAAGGGCAGGGGAACTCACCCCTCCACTTT
v_gene: TRBV3-1/TRBV3-2
d_gene: -
j_gene: TRBJ1-6
abundance: -

CDR3aa: CASGQVSAYNSPLHF
CDR3nt: TGTGCCAGCGGCCAGGTTTCGGCCTATAATTCACCCCTCCACTTT
v_gene: TRBV27
d_gene: -
j_gene: TRBJ1-6
abundance: few

CDR3aa: CASMSGEKGEQFF
CDR3nt: TGTGCCAGCATGTCCGGGGAGAAGGGTGAGCAGTTCTTC
v_gene: TRBV7-9
d_gene: -
j_gene: TRBJ2-1
abundance: -

CDR3aa: CASSTPGQGAYEQYF
CDR3nt: TGTGCCAGCAGCACCCCGGGACAGGGGGCTTACGAGCAGTACTTC
v_gene: TRBV28
d_gene: TRBD1
j_gene: TRBJ2-7
abundance: -

CDR3aa: CASSYLAYNEQFF
CDR3nt: TGTGCCAGCAGTTATCTTGCCTACAATGAGCAGTTCTTC
v_gene: TRBV6-2/TRBV6-3
d_gene: -
j_gene: TRBJ2-1
abundance: -

CDR3aa: CASSPRTGTGISPLHF
CDR3nt: TGTGCCAGCAGCCCAAGAACCGGGACAGGGATTTCACCCCTCCACTTT
v_gene: TRBV3-1/TRBV3-2
d_gene: TRBD1
j_gene: TRBJ1-6
abundance: -

CDR3aa: CASSLLTAGELFF
CDR3nt: TGTGCCAGCAGCTTACTCACGGCCGGGGAGCTGTTTTTT
v_gene: TRBV7-6
d_gene: -
j_gene: TRBJ2-2
abundance: -

CDR3aa: CASGDGTRFNQPQHF
CDR3nt: TGTGCTAGTGGTGACGGGACACGGTTCAATCAGCCCCAGCATTTT
v_gene: TRBV12-5
d_gene: -
j_gene: TRBJ1-5
abundance: -

CDR3aa: CASSLTSANQETQYF
CDR3nt: TGTGCCAGCAGTTTGACTAGCGCCAACCAAGAGACCCAGTACTTC
v_gene: TRBV28
d_gene: TRBD2
j_gene: TRBJ2-5
abundance: -

CDR3aa: CASIDRIANYGYTF
CDR3nt: TGTGCCAGCATTGACAGGATAGCTAACTATGGCTACACCTTC
v_gene: TRBV6-6
d_gene: -
j_gene: TRBJ1-2
abundance: -

CDR3aa: CATLPGLAGDADTQYF
CDR3nt: TGTGCCACCCTGCCTGGACTAGCGGGAGATGCAGATACGCAGTATTTT
v_gene: TRBV15
d_gene: TRBD2
j_gene: TRBJ2-3
abundance: few

CDR3aa: CASSQGQGQVNTEAFF
CDR3nt: TGTGCCAGCAGCCAAGGGCAGGGACAGGTGAACACTGAAGCTTTCTTT
v_gene: TRBV4-2
d_gene: TRBD1
j_gene: TRBJ1-1
abundance: -

CDR3aa: CASGAGNTEAFF
CDR3nt: TGTGCCAGCGGAGCGGGGAACACTGAAGCTTTCTTT
v_gene: TRBV28
d_gene: -
j_gene: TRBJ1-1
abundance: -

CDR3aa: CASTPRTENTEAFF
CDR3nt: TGTGCCAGTACTCCGCGGACAGAGAACACTGAAGCTTTCTTT
v_gene: TRBV19
d_gene: -
j_gene: TRBJ1-1
abundance: -

CDR3aa: CASSELRGGNSPLHF
CDR3nt: TGTGCCAGCAGTGAATTGAGGGGAGGTAATTCACCCCTCCACTTT
v_gene: TRBV6-1
d_gene: -
j_gene: TRBJ1-6
abundance: few

CDR3aa: CASSFLAGEETQYF
CDR3nt: TGTGCCAGCAGTTTCCTAGCGGGTGAAGAGACCCAGTACTTC
v_gene: TRBV27
d_gene: TRBD2
j_gene: TRBJ2-5
abundance: -

CDR3aa: CASSPTGDTEAFF
CDR3nt: TGTGCCAGTAGTCCCACGGGGGACACTGAAGCTTTCTTT
v_gene: TRBV19
d_gene: -
j_gene: TRBJ1-1
abundance: -

CDR3aa: CAIQTDLNEKLFF
CDR3nt: TGTGCCATTCAGACAGACCTTAATGAAAAACTGTTTTTT
v_gene: TRBV10-3
d_gene: -
j_gene: TRBJ1-4
abundance: -

CDR3aa: CASSLGTESNYGYTF
CDR3nt: TGCGCCAGCAGCTTAGGGACAGAATCTAACTATGGCTACACCTTC
v_gene: TRBV5-1
d_gene: TRBD1
j_gene: TRBJ1-2
abundance: -

CDR3aa: CASSQQKNTEAFF
CDR3nt: TGTGCCAGCAGCCAACAGAAGAACACTGAAGCTTTCTTT
v_gene: TRBV14
d_gene: -
j_gene: TRBJ1-1
abundance: -

CDR3aa: CASSQGAAGAYEQYF
CDR3nt: TGCGCCAGCAGCCAAGGCGCCGCGGGGGCCTACGAGCAGTACTTC
v_gene: TRBV4-1
d_gene: TRBD2
j_gene: TRBJ2-7
abundance: -

CDR3aa: CASTRTGVNSPLHF
CDR3nt: TGTGCCAGCACGCGGACAGGGGTTAATTCACCCCTCCACTTT
v_gene: TRBV3-1/TRBV3-2
d_gene: TRBD1
j_gene: TRBJ1-6
abundance: -

CDR3aa: CSGQGGGNEKLFF
CDR3nt: TGCAGCGGCCAGGGAGGGGGTAATGAAAAACTGTTTTTT
v_gene: TRBV29-1
d_gene: -
j_gene: TRBJ1-4
abundance: -

CDR3aa: CASSVSGYSYNEQFF
CDR3nt: TGTGCCAGCAGCGTTAGCGGGTACTCCTACAATGAGCAGTTCTTC
v_gene: TRBV7-3
d_gene: TRBD2
j_gene: TRBJ2-1
abundance: -

CDR3aa: CASSLEPRGIEKLFF
CDR3nt: TGTGCCAGCAGCTTAGAACCTCGGGGGATTGAAAAACTGTTTTTT
v_gene: TRBV7-2
d_gene: -
j_gene: TRBJ1-4
abundance: -

CDR3aa: CASSRSSGTGLYEQYF
CDR3nt: TGTGCCAGCAGCCGTTCTTCCGGGACAGGGTTGTACGAGCAGTACTTC
v_gene: TRBV7-9
d_gene: TRBD1
j_gene: TRBJ2-7
abundance: -

CDR3aa: CASSWGAEEKLFF
CDR3nt: TGTGCCAGCAGTTGGGGAGCGGAGGAAAAACTGTTTTTT
v_gene: TRBV6-5
d_gene: -
j_gene: TRBJ1-4
abundance: -

CDR3aa: CASSLGGAGANVLTF
CDR3nt: TGCGCCAGCAGCTTGGGGGGAGCTGGGGCCAACGTCCTGACTTTC
v_gene: TRBV5-1
d_gene: -
j_gene: TRBJ2-6
abundance: -

CDR3aa: CASSSRAGGLETQYF
CDR3nt: TGTGCCAGCAGCTCACGAGCGGGAGGGTTGGAGACCCAGTACTTC
v_gene: TRBV7-2
d_gene: TRBD2
j_gene: TRBJ2-5
abundance: -

CDR3aa: CASSLLKSEQYF
CDR3nt: TGTGCCAGCAGTTTACTCAAGAGCGAGCAGTACTTC
v_gene: TRBV12-3/TRBV12-4
d_gene: -
j_gene: TRBJ2-7
abundance: -

CDR3aa: CASSERGNGDGELFF
CDR3nt: TGTGCCAGCAGTGAGCGGGGGAACGGGGACGGGGAGCTGTTTTTT
v_gene: TRBV6-4
d_gene: TRBD2
j_gene: TRBJ2-2
abundance: -

CDR3aa: CASSLRRLAGEGETQYF
CDR3nt: TGTGCCAGCAGCCTACGAAGACTAGCGGGAGAGGGAGAGACCCAGTACTTC
v_gene: TRBV21-1
d_gene: -
j_gene: TRBJ2-5
abundance: -

CDR3aa: CASSPPGLTGNTIYF
CDR3nt: TGTGCCAGCAGTCCCCCAGGCCTAACTGGAAACACCATATATTTT
v_gene: TRBV28
d_gene: -
j_gene: TRBJ1-3
abundance: once

CDR3aa: CAWSVFRGAFSGNTIYF
CDR3nt: TGTGCCTGGAGTGTTTTCCGGGGGGCATTTAGTGGAAACACCATATATTTT
v_gene: TRBV30
d_gene: -
j_gene: TRBJ1-3
abundance: -

CDR3aa: CASRPGQYTQPQHF
CDR3nt: TGTGCCAGCAGACCCGGACAGTACACTCAGCCCCAGCATTTT
v_gene: TRBV6-5
d_gene: -
j_gene: TRBJ1-5
abundance: -

CDR3aa: CASSVAGGGEQYF
CDR3nt: TGTGCCAGCAGCGTAGCTGGGGGAGGCGAGCAGTACTTC
v_gene: TRBV9
d_gene: -
j_gene: TRBJ2-7
abundance: -

CDR3aa: CASSQDGQQETQYF
CDR3nt: TGTGCCAGCAGCCAAGACGGACAGCAAGAGACCCAGTACTTC
v_gene: TRBV4-2
d_gene: -
j_gene: TRBJ2-5
abundance: once

CDR3aa: CASQQTSMNTEAFF
CDR3nt: TGCGCCAGCCAGCAGACAAGTATGAACACTGAAGCTTTCTTT
v_gene: TRBV5-1
d_gene: -
j_gene: TRBJ1-1
abundance: -

CDR3aa: CASSFQSGDYGYTF
CDR3nt: TGCGCCAGCAGCTTTCAGTCCGGGGACTATGGCTACACCTTC
v_gene: TRBV5-1
d_gene: -
j_gene: TRBJ1-2
abundance: -

CDR3aa: CASSAGTGELFF
CDR3nt: TGTGCCAGCAGCGCGGGCACCGGGGAGCTGTTTTTT
v_gene: TRBV7-9
d_gene: -
j_gene: TRBJ2-2
abundance: -

CDR3aa: CASSGTTSTDTQYF
CDR3nt: TGTGCCAGCTCGGGGACTACTAGCACAGATACGCAGTATTTT
v_gene: TRBV18
d_gene: TRBD2
j_gene: TRBJ2-3
abundance: few

CDR3aa: CASSLQRGGTGGNSPLHF
CDR3nt: TGTGCCAGCAGCTTACAGAGGGGGGGTACCGGTGGTAATTCACCCCTCCACTTT
v_gene: TRBV7-9
d_gene: -
j_gene: TRBJ1-6
abundance: -

CDR3aa: CASSFHGAGAYNEQFF
CDR3nt: TGTGCCAGCAGTTTTCACGGGGCGGGAGCGTACAATGAGCAGTTCTTC
v_gene: TRBV28
d_gene: TRBD2
j_gene: TRBJ2-1
abundance: -

CDR3aa: CASSLWRGEGYTEAFF
CDR3nt: TGCGCCAGCAGCTTGTGGCGGGGGGAGGGGTACACTGAAGCTTTCTTT
v_gene: TRBV5-1
d_gene: -
j_gene: TRBJ1-1
abundance: -

CDR3aa: CASSNRKETQYF
CDR3nt: TGTGCCAGCAGCAACAGAAAAGAGACCCAGTACTTC
v_gene: TRBV6-6
d_gene: -
j_gene: TRBJ2-5
abundance: -

CDR3aa: CAWNWLSGYNEQFF
CDR3nt: TGTGCCTGGAATTGGCTTAGCGGCTACAATGAGCAGTTCTTC
v_gene: TRBV30
d_gene: -
j_gene: TRBJ2-1
abundance: -

CDR3aa: CSASYVSGPEAFF
CDR3nt: TGCAGTGCTAGTTACGTCAGTGGCCCTGAAGCTTTCTTT
v_gene: TRBV20-1
d_gene: -
j_gene: TRBJ1-1
abundance: -